This T cell receptor (beta chain) was recovered during a study of regulatory T cells in long-lasting Graves disease. The study, taken as a whole, reports: Few sampled subjects may have lowered accuracy.

There are 12 residues in the CDR3. The V gene lost 7 bases and the J gene lost 3 bases, with 10 bases spanning the gap. This clonotype appeared many times. Its antigen is undetermined. Time point in this sample: newly diagnosed GD, antithyroid drugs for less than 3 months. The authors made the TCR library using RNA they extracted from PBMCs. According to the study, TCR beta libraries were built with iRepertoire HTBI primers and CDR3-region Arm-PCR. TCRdb re-derived calls from the multiplex PCR reads in MiXCR, one entry per CDR3 protein. Here the sample spans roughly 410,000 distinct CDR3 sequences, over 14% being singletons. The same specimen was also included in a second study, on T cells in Graves' hyperthyroidism and ophthalmopathy. That work contributes: An initial round of RT-PCR targeting the TCR CDR3 relied on the HTBI primer set.

The sequence derives from a woman aged 40-49 years with Graves disease. Material: peripheral blood mononuclear cells (PBMCs), obtained at new diagnosis, from a patient treated with antithyroid drugs. The rearrangement links TRBV12-3 or TRBV12-4 to TRBJ2-7; no reliable D call. CDR3 region: CASTATYYEQYF. DNA of the CDR3: TGTGCCAGCACCGCGACTTACTACGAGCAGTACTTC.